The 17 T cell receptor beta chains listed next were all sequenced from one sample in a study of graft-versus-host responses after intestinal transplantation. Some clones are missing from TCRdb's copy, which holds only in-frame ones; the method was immunoSEQ multiplex PCR. This table holds 15,000 to 20,000 clones, about 90% found once. Sample: PBMCs, taken approximately 16 weeks after intestinal transplant. The receptors originated from a human patient who received an intestinal transplant, so some T cells may come from the graft donor.

In its sample, this clone was seen a few times. This sequence joins TRBV6-1 and TRBJ1-2; 8 positions agree with TRBD1. CDR1 and CDR2 (germline): MNHNS, SASEGT. This CDR3 is 14 amino acids long. Germline trimming cut 0 bases from V and 8 bases from J; bases unmatched to any gene: 5. CDR3: CASSEAQGAGGYTF. The DNA of the CDR3 is TGTGCCAGCAGTGAAGCCCAGGGGGCAGGGGGCTACACCTTC.

This clone turned up a few times. V gene TRBV10-1 combines with J gene TRBJ2-5; maybe TRBD1 (5 bases). This CDR3 comprises 12 residues. The V gene's germline CDR1 is WNHNN and CDR2 SYGVQD (reference sequence). V lost 2 bases to trimming and J lost 5 bases, with 6 bases between them. CDR3 protein: CASSEHRETQYF. In DNA form, the CDR3 reads TGCGCCAGCAGTGAGCACAGGGAGACCCAGTACTTC.

V gene TRBV27 combines with J gene TRBJ2-5, with TRBD2 as a possible D gene (5 bases). The germline V gene encodes CDR1 MNHEY and CDR2 SMNVEV (reference sequence). The V end lost 5 bases, the J end lost 1 base, and 11 bases lay between the germline ends. The CDR3 totals 14 residues. The CDR3 nucleotides are TGTGCCAGCAGTCCAGTGGACTCCCAAGAGACCCAGTACTTC. Its protein is CASSPVDSQETQYF.

The genes are TRBV19 and TRBJ2-3; D may correspond to TRBD1 or TRBD2 (5 bases each). This CDR3 has 16 amino acids. Germline V lookup: CDR1 LNHDA, CDR2 SQIVND (reference sequence). V was shortened by 6 bases and J by 5 bases, with 21 bases between the two germline ends. The DNA of the CDR3 is TGTGCCAGTAGCCCTCGGGACCCATCGCGCGGAGATACGCAGTATTTT. Protein sequence: CASSPRDPSRGDTQYF.

The chain has TRBV11-2 and TRBJ2-6; 7 nucleotides match TRBD1. This CDR3 is built from 19 residues. The germline gives CDR1 SGHAT, CDR2 FQNNGV. The V and J ends lost 3 bases and 0 bases, in that order; junction bases with no gene match: 11. The CDR3 nucleotides are TGTGCCAGCAGCTTCAAGACAGGGAATAGACTCTCTGGGGCCAACGTCCTGACTTTC. Amino acid sequence: CASSFKTGNRLSGANVLTF.

The rearrangement joins TRBV13 to TRBJ2-1; 12 bases agree with TRBD2. This CDR3 has 15 residues. V dropped 0 bases and J dropped 8; count of bases not matched to a gene: 2. Germline CDR1 is PRHDT and CDR2 is FYEKMQ (reference sequence). The CDR3 loop reads CASSLGLAGGDEQFF. The DNA for the CDR3 is TGTGCCAGCAGCTTAGGACTAGCGGGAGGCGATGAGCAGTTCTTC.

The chain employs TRBV21-1 and TRBJ2-2; the table gives TRBD1 as D, unverified against the DNA. TRBV21-1 is labeled a pseudogene. The length of the CDR3 is 15 residues. As DNA, the CDR3 is TGTGCCAGCAGCAAAGAACGGGACAGAGGCGGGGAGCTGTTTTTT. Amino acid sequence: CASSKERDRGGELFF.

The chain couples TRBV27 to TRBJ2-7, with 9 bases matching TRBD2. CDR1 MNHEY and CDR2 SMNVEV come from the germline V gene (reference sequence). CDR3 length equals 21 residues. V was pared by 6 bases and J by 0 bases, with 24 bases of the junction left unmatched. CDR3 sequence: CASSLLPPPPQREVLSYEQYF. The CDR3, as DNA: TGTGCCAGCAGCTTACTCCCCCCCCCTCCTCAGCGGGAGGTCCTCTCCTACGAGCAGTACTTC.

The chain has TRBV2 and TRBJ1-4; the D is unclear. Trimming removed 3 bases from V and 8 bases from J, with 19 bases in between. CDR1 and CDR2 from the germline V gene are SNHLY and FYNNEI. CDR3 length: 16 residues. CDR3 nucleotides: TGTGCCAGCAGTGAGGGCCCGTTAACCTCCGGGGAAAAACTGTTTTTT. Translated: CASSEGPLTSGEKLFF.

The chain carries TRBV6-1 and TRBJ1-3, with D perhaps TRBD1 (5 bases). The CDR3 length is 17 residues. The V end lost 2 bases, the J end lost 0 bases, and 14 bases lay between the germline ends. CDR1 is MNHNS and CDR2 is SASEGT in the germline V gene. CDR3 loop: CASSEMWGGHSGNTIYF. Written as DNA, the CDR3 is TGTGCCAGCAGTGAAATGTGGGGAGGACACTCTGGAAACACCATATATTTT.

The chain has TRBV27 and TRBJ2-1, with TRBD2 identical over 10 bases. The CDR3 contains 15 residues. J lost 6 bases, V lost 1 base, and 3 bases had no gene match. The germline V gene encodes CDR1 MNHEY and CDR2 SMNVEV (reference sequence). The CDR3 DNA follows: TGTGCCAGCAGTTTATGGCTAGCGGGAGCCAATGAGCAGTTCTTC. As protein: CASSLWLAGANEQFF.

The chain uses TRBV19 and TRBJ1-1, with TRBD1 matching over 8 bases. Germline V gene lookup returns CDR1 LNHDA and CDR2 SQIVND (reference sequence). The CDR3 runs 16 residues. V trimming: 2 bases; J trimming: 0 bases; junction bases outside the gene matches: 5. The CDR3 DNA reads as TGTGCCAGTAGTATACGCAGGGGGCGCATGAACACTGAAGCTTTCTTT. Its protein product is CASSIRRGRMNTEAFF.

The chain couples TRBV6-5 to TRBJ1-1; unclear D gene. V dropped 2 bases and J dropped 1 base, with 2 bases sitting between them. CDR3 size: 12 residues. Germline V CDR1 and CDR2: MNHEY, SVGAGI. The DNA for the CDR3 is TGTGCCAGCAGTTACAGGAACACTGAAGCTTTCTTT. Its translation: CASSYRNTEAFF.

V and J are TRBV9 and TRBJ1-6; 7 bases are a match to TRBD1. The CDR3 is 18 amino acids. Looked up from germline, CDR1 is SGDLS and CDR2 is YYNGEE. With V trimmed by 0 bases and J by 7 bases, 13 bases remained unmatched. CDR3 in DNA: TGTGCCAGCAGCGTAGCCCCTTTGTGGGGACAGCAAAATTCACCCCTCCACTTT. Its protein is CASSVAPLWGQQNSPLHF.

The chain couples TRBV30 to TRBJ1-2, with TRBD1 as a possible D gene (6 bases). This CDR3 contains 13 residues. Looked up from germline, CDR1 is GTSNPN and CDR2 is SVGIG (reference sequence). V lost 8 bases to trimming and J lost 3 bases, with 16 bases between them. CDR3 region: CASGPGHDYGYTF. In nucleotides, the CDR3 is TGTGCCAGCGGGCCGGGACACGACTATGGCTACACCTTC.

The rearrangement links TRBV15 to TRBJ1-5; TRBD1 agrees at 7 bases. In germline, CDR1 is LNHNV, CDR2 YYDKDF (reference sequence). J gave up 7 bases and V 0 bases, and 6 bases lay outside the gene matches. The CDR3 spans 15 residues. This CDR3 is CATSRDLGGGQPQHF. The DNA of the CDR3 is TGTGCCACCAGCAGAGATTTAGGGGGCGGACAGCCCCAGCATTTT. Filled out from reference TRBV15 and TRBJ1-5, the complete variable domain reads DAMVIQNPRYQVTQFGKPVTLSCSQTLNHNVMYWYQQKSSQAPKLLFHYYDKDFNNEADTPDNFQSRRPNTSFCFLDIRSPGLGDTAMYLCATSRDLGGGQPQHFGDGTRLSIL.

The rearrangement links TRBV7-3 to TRBJ1-1; tentatively, D is TRBD1 (5 bases). The CDR3 has 13 amino acids. CDR1 and CDR2 from the germline V gene are SGHTA and FQGTGA. V lost 4 bases and J lost 6, with 12 bases in between. In DNA form, the CDR3 reads TGTGCCAGCAGCTACCTTCGGGGGGCTGAAGCTTTCTTT. Translated, it gives CASSYLRGAEAFF.